The sequence of this TCR beta chain was determined in a study of patients and donors after allogeneic stem cell transplantation. The germline V and J ends were trimmed by 5 bases and 1 base, with 16 bases remaining between them. Germline V gene data show CDR1 as SGHVS and CDR2 as FQNEAQ. The CDR3 runs to 16 residues. MiXCR, run by TCRdb on the RT-PCR reads, gives a single entry per CDR3 protein. The top ten clones hold 25% to 30% of a sample with 150,000 to 200,000 distinct CDR3 sequences, roughly 24% of them seen once. This clonotype was seen only once. What was sequenced was blood, either unsorted or a sorted T cell fraction (not recorded which). J is TRBJ2-3 and V is TRBV7-8; D is unclear. The sequence was obtained from a human donor who was either an allogeneic HSCT recipient or a stem cell or donor lymphocyte infusion donor (not recorded which). It is not recorded whose cells these are; they may come from a transplant donor. CDR3 in amino acids: CASSLRVSVGTDTQYF. CDR3 coding DNA: TGTGCCAGCAGCCTACGGGTTTCGGTCGGCACAGATACGCAGTATTTT.